One sample yielded the 21 T cell receptor beta chains listed below, sequenced in a study of T cell responses to AZD1222 COVID-19 vaccine. Assay: immunoSEQ multiplex PCR; the TCRdb copy retains only in-frame clones and omits some. Here the sample spans tens of thousands of clones, 80% to 90% being singletons. The source was peripheral blood, collected 28 days after the second AZD1222 dose. These receptors all stem from an adult who received the AZD1222 COVID-19 vaccine.

This sequence joins TRBV6-5 and TRBJ1-5; D gene unclear. The CDR3 is made up of 12 amino acids. Trimming shortened V by 6 bases and J by 3 bases, and 6 bases separated the two germline ends. Germline V gene lookup returns CDR1 MNHEY and CDR2 SVGAGI. DNA of the CDR3: TGTGCCAGCAGAGACAACAATCAGCCCCAGCATTTT. This codes for CASRDNNQPQHF.

The chain employs TRBV7-9 and TRBJ2-2, with D possibly being TRBD1 (6 bases). V was shortened by 1 base and J by 1 base, with 13 bases between the two germline ends. The CDR3 is 17 residues long. CDR1 is SEHNR, CDR2 FQNEAQ, per germline (reference sequence). CDR3 in DNA: TGTGCCAGCAGCTTAGAGGGCAGGGGAATGAACACCGGGGAGCTGTTTTTT. Encoded protein: CASSLEGRGMNTGELFF.

The CDR3 region has the DNA TGTGCCAGCAGCACCCCCCAGGGCGGCTACACCTTC. Translated: CASSTPQGGYTF. This chain links TRBV6-5 with TRBJ1-2; TRBD1 might be the D (5 bases). There are 12 residues in the CDR3. CDR1 is MNHEY and CDR2 is SVGAGI in the germline V gene. Between the trimmed V and J ends, which lost 6 bases and 8 bases, there was a span of 13 bases.

This clone was found once. The rearrangement uses TRBV4-2 and TRBJ2-7, with D perhaps matching TRBD1 or TRBD2 (7 bases each). CDR3 length equals 16 residues. From germline, CDR1 is LGHNA and CDR2 YNFKEQ. V lost 4 bases and J 5 bases, leaving 21 bases between the germline ends. In DNA form, the CDR3 reads TGTGCCAGCAGCCGTGGGGGGGACAGATTATACCACGAGCAGTACGTC. It yields the protein CASSRGGDRLYHEQYV.

V gene TRBV28 combines with J gene TRBJ2-7, with a tentative D call TRBD1 (5 bases). CDR3 length equals 16 residues. Germline CDR1 and CDR2: MDHEN and SYDVKM. Deletions cut 4 bases from V and 5 bases from J, with 21 bases between. The CDR3 here is CASSSTYRTPPDEQYF. Here the CDR3 DNA reads TGTGCCAGCAGTTCGACCTACAGGACACCCCCCGACGAGCAGTACTTC.

The V call is TRBV10-3, the J call TRBJ1-1, with TRBD1 as a possible D gene (6 bases). Germline loops: CDR1 ENHRY, CDR2 SYGVKD. Trimming removed 6 bases from V and 1 base from J, with 12 bases in between. The CDR3 is made up of 14 amino acids. The CDR3 coding sequence is TGTGCCATCAGGACCGGGACACAGAACACTGAAGCTTTCTTT. This encodes CAIRTGTQNTEAFF.

This sequence joins TRBV24-1 and TRBJ2-1; 7 bases are shared with TRBD1. This CDR3 comprises 16 residues. The J segment lost 1 base and the V segment lost 4 bases, leaving 6 bases of the junction unmatched. CDR1 KGHDR and CDR2 SFDVKD come from the germline V gene. The CDR3 sequence is CATSEYRDSSYNEQFF. As DNA, the CDR3 is TGTGCCACCAGTGAATACCGGGACAGTTCCTACAATGAGCAGTTCTTC.

The chain carries TRBV18 and TRBJ1-4; D unresolved. The CDR3 is made up of 13 amino acids. Trimming cost V 5 bases and J 1 base, with 5 bases left between them. Germline V gives CDR1 KGHSH, CDR2 LQKENI. CDR3 residues: CASSGKTNEKLFF. In DNA, the CDR3 is TGTGCCAGCTCAGGGAAAACTAATGAAAAACTGTTTTTT.

V usage is TRBV6-5 and J usage is TRBJ2-1; D possibly corresponds to TRBD2 (5 bases). The CDR3 has 15 residues. The germline gives CDR1 MNHEY, CDR2 SVGAGI. V lost 9 bases, J lost 0 bases, and 15 bases lay in between. The CDR3 coding sequence is TGTGCCAGTAATGCTCGGGGAGACTCCTACAATGAGCAGTTCTTC. Translation: CASNARGDSYNEQFF.

The genes are TRBV2 and TRBJ1-5; D unclear. The V end was cut by 9 bases, the J end by 1 base, with 16 bases between. The CDR3 runs to 15 residues. Per the germline V gene, CDR1 is SNHLY and CDR2 is FYNNEI. CDR3 in DNA: TGTGCCAGTACCCACCGGGCGCTAAGCAATCAGCCCCAGCATTTT. Protein product: CASTHRALSNQPQHF.

The chain couples TRBV6-6 to TRBJ1-5; TRBD1 is a possible D gene (6 bases). The germline CDR1 and CDR2 sequences are MNHNY and SVGAGI (reference sequence). Between the trimmed V and J ends, which lost 7 bases and 6 bases, there was a span of 16 bases. The CDR3 sequence is 14 residues long. CDR3 amino acids: CASTPIQGGQPQHF. DNA of the CDR3: TGTGCCAGCACCCCTATACAGGGAGGTCAGCCCCAGCATTTT.

The rearrangement links TRBV9 to TRBJ1-2; TRBD1 matches at 7 bases. Germline V gene lookup returns CDR1 SGDLS and CDR2 YYNGEE. The CDR3 contains 15 residues. V lost 3 bases to trimming and J lost 3 bases; unmatched junction nucleotides: 8. The CDR3 region has the DNA TGTGCCAGCAGCGGCCCGACAGGGTGGGACTATGGCTACACCTTC. It encodes CASSGPTGWDYGYTF.

V is TRBV6-5 and J is TRBJ1-2; the D is unclear. The germline V gene has CDR1 MNHEY and CDR2 SVGAGI. Trimming removed 7 bases at V and 6 bases at J, with 18 bases between. This CDR3 comprises 14 residues. The CDR3 DNA reads TGTGCCAGCACAGACCGGGCCCCTAGCAATGGCTACACCTTC. It specifies CASTDRAPSNGYTF.

The CDR3 loop reads CASRTGQGGNSPLHF. The CDR3 nucleotides read TGTGCCAGCAGAACCGGACAGGGGGGCAATTCACCCCTCCACTTT. The rearrangement joins TRBV25-1 to TRBJ1-6; 10 bases match TRBD1. V trimming: 6 bases; J trimming: 7 bases; junction bases outside the gene matches: 6. The CDR3 extends over 15 amino acids. Looked up from germline, CDR1 is MGHDK and CDR2 is SYGVNS.

V usage is TRBV29-1 and J usage is TRBJ2-1; TRBD2 matches at 12 bases. With V trimmed by 3 bases and J by 5 bases, 5 bases remained unmatched. CDR1 and CDR2 (germline): SQVTM, ANQGSEA. This CDR3 comprises 15 residues. The CDR3 loop reads CSVDLGLAGNNEQFF. For the CDR3, the DNA is TGCAGCGTTGACCTAGGACTAGCGGGGAACAATGAGCAGTTCTTC.

In this sample, this clone turned up once. This chain joins TRBV5-4 and TRBJ2-2, with D possibly matching TRBD2 (5 bases). Germline values: CDR1 SGHNT, CDR2 YYREEE (reference sequence). The CDR3 extends over 16 amino acids. The V gene lost 2 bases and the J gene lost 5 bases, with 16 bases spanning the gap. The CDR3: CASSFPGVSKTGELFF. CDR3 DNA: TGTGCCAGCAGCTTCCCCGGGGTCAGTAAAACCGGGGAGCTGTTTTTT.

The chain joins TRBV18 to TRBJ1-1; D is perhaps TRBD1 (5 bases). Trimming shortened V by 2 bases and J by 1 base, and 8 bases separated the two germline ends. Germline CDR1 is KGHSH and CDR2 is LQKENI. The CDR3 length is 14 residues. The chain's CDR3 is CASSPDRSNTEAFF. The CDR3 nucleotides read TGTGCCAGCTCACCAGACAGATCGAACACTGAAGCTTTCTTT.

The genes are TRBV5-4 and TRBJ2-5, with unresolved D. Trimming cost V 0 bases and J 1 base, with 16 bases left between them. The CDR3 consists of 17 residues. The germline V gene encodes CDR1 SGHNT and CDR2 YYREEE (reference sequence). The CDR3 DNA sequence: TGTGCCAGCAGCTTGGCCGGTCAGGTCTTCCTCCAAGAGACCCAGTACTTC. Residues: CASSLAGQVFLQETQYF.

The chain joins TRBV7-2 to TRBJ2-1; 11 bases map to TRBD2. This CDR3 comprises 16 residues. V was pared by 1 base and J by 4 bases, with 3 bases of the junction left unmatched. Germline CDR1 is SGHTA and CDR2 is FQGNSA. The CDR3 sequence: CASSLEASGGYNEQFF. CDR3 coding DNA: TGTGCCAGCAGCTTAGAGGCTAGCGGGGGGTACAATGAGCAGTTCTTC. Looking up the rest from reference TRBV7-2 and TRBJ2-1 gives the full variable domain: GAGVSQSPSNKVTEKGKDVELRCDPISGHTALYWYRQSLGQGLEFLIYFQGNSAPDKSGLPSDRFSAERTGGSVSTLTIQRTQQEDSAVYLCASSLEASGGYNEQFFGPGTRLTVL.

The sample holds one count of this clone. The chain links TRBV19 to TRBJ1-5; 7 bases align to TRBD1. Germline trimming cut 3 bases from V and 9 bases from J; bases unmatched to any gene: 11. The germline CDR1 and CDR2 sequences are LNHDA and SQIVND (reference sequence). The CDR3 loop spans 15 amino acids. CDR3 in amino acids: CASSMLQGQSWPQHF. As DNA, the CDR3 is TGTGCCAGTAGTATGCTACAGGGGCAATCTTGGCCCCAGCATTTT.

The chain recombines TRBV2 with TRBJ2-7; D may be TRBD1 (6 bases). This CDR3 region has 12 residues. Trimming stripped 6 bases from V and 4 bases from J, with 10 bases between. Germline V lookup: CDR1 SNHLY, CDR2 FYNNEI. For the CDR3, the DNA is TGTGCCAGCAGCGCGGACAGTTACGAGCAGTACGTC. Its protein is CASSADSYEQYV.